Listed below are T cell receptor beta chains from one sample, sequenced in a study of blood T cell repertoires in COVID-19. The repertoire was sequenced with immunoSEQ multiplex PCR; TCRdb's copy has only in-frame clones and lacks some. The repertoire holds around 340,000 clones, with approximately 83% as singletons. The sequenced sample was PBMCs or T cells enriched from blood (not recorded which). The receptors derive from a woman aged 35 to 49 with acute COVID-19. Both conserved end residues are part of each CDR3. The D gene is left open where the match is weak. A clone size is listed for some rows: how often the clone was seen (once, few, many), or a class if it is expanded.

TRBV5-1	.	TRBJ2-3	.	CASSLTGRGFTDTQYF	TGCGCCAGCAGCTTGACCGGGCGGGGCTTCACAGATACGCAGTATTTT
TRBV27	.	TRBJ2-3	TRBD1	CASSTGEGADTQYF	TGTGCCAGCAGCACAGGGGAAGGGGCAGATACGCAGTATTTT
TRBV14	.	TRBJ2-1	.	CASSRGGSVAEQFF	TGTGCCAGCAGCCGCGGGGGCTCGGTCGCTGAGCAGTTCTTC
TRBV18	.	TRBJ1-2	.	CASSPRVRDFSDGYTF	TGTGCCAGCTCACCACGCGTCAGGGATTTTTCGGATGGCTACACCTTC
TRBV12-3/TRBV12-4	few	TRBJ1-6	.	CASSLIGDSPLHF	TGTGCCAGCAGTTTAATAGGGGATTCACCCCTCCACTTT
TRBV3-1/TRBV3-2	.	TRBJ1-2	TRBD1	CASSQDLWTGVYGYTF	TGTGCCAGCAGCCAAGATCTTTGGACAGGAGTCTATGGCTACACCTTC
TRBV27	few	TRBJ1-1	TRBD1	CASSRRQGASRTEAFF	TGTGCCAGCAGTAGACGACAGGGGGCATCGAGAACTGAAGCTTTCTTT
TRBV6-2/TRBV6-3	.	TRBJ2-6	.	CASSTRAGANVLTF	TGTGCCAGCAGCACTCGAGCTGGGGCCAACGTCCTGACTTTC
TRBV28	.	TRBJ2-3	.	CASSPIGGDVTDTQYF	TGTGCCAGCAGTCCTATCGGCGGGGATGTCACAGATACGCAGTATTTT
TRBV7-9	.	TRBJ1-2	TRBD1	CASSPTQTGNGYTF	TGTGCCAGCAGCCCTACTCAGACAGGGAACGGCTACACCTTC
TRBV7-2	.	TRBJ1-5	TRBD1	CASSGTGQLSNQPQHF	TGTGCCAGCAGCGGGACGGGACAGCTTAGCAATCAGCCCCAGCATTTT
TRBV6-5	.	TRBJ1-3	.	CASSRTGISGNTIYF	TGTGCCAGCAGTCGAACAGGGATCTCTGGAAACACCATATATTTT
TRBV4-3	.	TRBJ1-3	.	CASSQDRQGRNTIYF	TGCGCCAGCAGCCAAGATCGGCAGGGTCGAAACACCATATATTTT
TRBV24-1	once	TRBJ2-1	.	CATGRGGQGINEQFF	TGTGCCACCGGGCGGGGGGGACAGGGGATCAATGAGCAGTTCTTC
TRBV7-6	.	TRBJ2-5	TRBD1	CASSLHQPARGFQETQYF	TGTGCCAGCAGCTTACACCAACCGGCCAGGGGGTTCCAAGAGACCCAGTACTTC
TRBV2	once	TRBJ1-6	.	CASSRQSLSNSYNSPLHF	TGTGCCAGCAGTCGACAGAGCTTATCTAACTCCTATAATTCACCCCTCCACTTT
TRBV9	.	TRBJ1-1	TRBD1	CASDRDEGGTEAFF	TGTGCCAGCGACAGGGACGAGGGGGGCACTGAAGCTTTCTTT
TRBV11-2	once	TRBJ2-2	.	CASSSRTHAGTGELFF	TGTGCCAGCAGCTCGAGGACTCACGCGGGCACCGGGGAGCTGTTTTTT
TRBV20-1	few	TRBJ1-5	.	CSASGRVGNQPQHF	TGCAGTGCTAGTGGCAGGGTCGGCAATCAGCCCCAGCATTTT
TRBV15	.	TRBJ2-7	.	CATSRDGYEQYF	TGTGCCACCAGCAGAGACGGCTACGAGCAGTACTTC
TRBV28	.	TRBJ1-6	TRBD1	CASSFWDRNSPLHF	TGTGCCAGCAGTTTTTGGGACAGGAATTCACCCCTCCACTTT
TRBV14	.	TRBJ1-2	TRBD1	CASWDRRDRNNYGYTF	TGTGCCAGCTGGGATCGCCGGGACAGAAATAACTATGGCTACACCTTC
TRBV20-1	once	TRBJ1-1	.	CSARWTLGAFF	TGCAGTGCTAGATGGACACTTGGAGCTTTCTTT
TRBV19	.	TRBJ1-2	.	CASSPGREGPVGYGYTF	TGTGCCAGTAGTCCTGGCCGGGAGGGCCCGGTCGGCTATGGCTACACCTTC
TRBV7-2	.	TRBJ2-1	TRBD2	CASSLVPGGGYNEQFF	TGTGCCAGCAGCTTAGTTCCGGGGGGGGGATACAATGAGCAGTTCTTC
TRBV28	once	TRBJ2-5	TRBD2	CASSNPGLAGGPLGGETQYF	TGTGCCAGCAGTAATCCGGGACTAGCGGGAGGGCCCTTAGGGGGAGAGACCCAGTACTTC
TRBV27	.	TRBJ1-4	.	CASAWVGGNEKLFF	TGTGCCAGCGCCTGGGTGGGAGGTAATGAAAAACTGTTTTTT
TRBV6-5	.	TRBJ1-6	.	CAIGSSYNSPLHF	TGTGCCATAGGGAGCTCCTATAATTCACCCCTCCACTTT
TRBV28	.	TRBJ2-7	TRBD1	CASRPGQGPYEQYF	TGTGCCAGCAGGCCGGGACAGGGGCCCTACGAGCAGTACTTC
TRBV10-3	.	TRBJ1-2	.	CAILAGGGGNYGYTF	TGTGCCATCCTGGCCGGGGGGGGCGGCAACTATGGCTACACCTTC
TRBV5-1	.	TRBJ1-5	TRBD1	CASSSGGVNQPQHF	TGCGCCAGCAGCTCAGGGGGCGTCAATCAGCCCCAGCATTTT
TRBV2	.	TRBJ1-5	.	CASSEGRSVGNQPQHF	TGTGCCAGCAGTGAGGGGCGGAGTGTGGGCAATCAGCCCCAGCATTTT
TRBV7-2	.	TRBJ1-2	TRBD1	CASRLDRGYGYTF	TGTGCCAGCAGGTTAGACAGGGGCTATGGCTACACCTTC
TRBV3-1/TRBV3-2	.	TRBJ2-7	.	CASSQRPGGLSYEQYF	TGTGCCAGCAGCCAGAGACCAGGGGGGCTTTCCTACGAGCAGTACTTC
TRBV7-2	.	TRBJ2-1	TRBD2	CASSLERGSYNEQFF	TGTGCCAGCAGCTTGGAGCGGGGGAGCTACAATGAGCAGTTCTTC
TRBV27	once	TRBJ2-1	TRBD1	CASSLTGARQFF	TGTGCCAGCAGTCTCACAGGGGCTAGGCAGTTCTTC
TRBV5-1	.	TRBJ2-7	.	CASSLRRAYEQYF	TGCGCCAGCAGCCTCCGACGGGCCTACGAGCAGTACTTC
TRBV19	.	TRBJ1-6	TRBD1	CASSMSPTGADSPLHF	TGTGCCAGTAGTATGTCTCCGACAGGGGCAGACTCACCCCTCCACTTT
TRBV3-1/TRBV3-2	.	TRBJ2-7	.	CASSLWGRPYSEQYF	TGTGCCAGCAGCCTCTGGGGGCGACCCTACTCCGAGCAGTACTTC
TRBV3-1/TRBV3-2	.	TRBJ1-5	.	CASSHLNQPQHF	TGTGCCAGCAGCCACCTTAATCAGCCCCAGCATTTT
TRBV29-1	.	TRBJ1-2	.	CSVVHSNYGYTF	TGCAGCGTTGTACACAGTAACTATGGCTACACCTTC
TRBV11-2	.	TRBJ2-1	.	CASSLKGIDYNEQFF	TGTGCCAGCAGCTTGAAGGGGATAGACTACAATGAGCAGTTCTTC
TRBV5-6	.	TRBJ1-2	TRBD1	CASSLGTANYGYTF	TGTGCCAGCAGCTTAGGGACAGCTAACTATGGCTACACCTTC
TRBV19	.	TRBJ1-2	TRBD1	CASSPGQRANYGYTF	TGTGCCAGTAGTCCGGGACAGAGAGCTAACTATGGCTACACCTTC
TRBV9	.	TRBJ2-7	TRBD2	CASSVATTSGGAHYEQYF	TGTGCCAGCAGCGTAGCTACGACTAGCGGGGGGGCCCACTACGAGCAGTACTTC
TRBV7-2	.	TRBJ2-2	TRBD1	CASSLATLGQKTGELFF	TGTGCCAGCAGCTTAGCGACTTTGGGACAGAAAACCGGGGAGCTGTTTTTT
TRBV6-2/TRBV6-3	.	TRBJ2-7	.	CASSYRGHEQYF	TGTGCCAGCAGTTACAGGGGCCACGAGCAGTACTTC
TRBV7-2	.	TRBJ1-5	TRBD1	CASSIQGAQPQHF	TGTGCCAGCAGCATACAGGGGGCTCAGCCCCAGCATTTT
TRBV28	.	TRBJ1-5	.	CASRLGGSNQPQHF	TGTGCCAGCAGATTGGGAGGGTCAAATCAGCCCCAGCATTTT
TRBV5-4	.	TRBJ2-1	TRBD2	CASSTSGGASYNEQFF	TGTGCCAGCAGCACTAGCGGGGGGGCCTCCTACAATGAGCAGTTCTTC
TRBV11-3	.	TRBJ2-5	.	CASSPGRGETQYF	TGTGCCAGCTCACCGGGGAGGGGGGAGACCCAGTACTTC
TRBV7-8	once	TRBJ1-2	.	CASSLGRGTFDGYTF	TGTGCCAGCAGCTTAGGACGGGGTACGTTTGATGGCTACACCTTC
TRBV6-6	.	TRBJ2-1	TRBD2	CASSPSKGLAGGNYNEQFF	TGTGCCAGCAGTCCATCGAAGGGACTAGCGGGGGGGAACTACAATGAGCAGTTCTTC
TRBV9	.	TRBJ2-6	.	CASTLGGSGANVLTF	TGTGCCAGCACCCTAGGGGGCTCTGGGGCCAACGTCCTGACTTTC